A selection of T cell receptor beta chains follows, all from one sample in a study of blood T cell repertoires in COVID-19. Sequencing was performed with immunoSEQ multiplex PCR; in TCRdb, only in-frame clones are kept and a portion is missing. This repertoire shows roughly 200,000 clones, 75% to 90% found once; its top ten account for less than 9%. Sequences were obtained from peripheral blood. The receptors here all came from an older woman with acute or convalescent COVID-19. CDR3s include the opening cysteine and the closing phenylalanine or tryptophan. Fields, in order: J gene, clone size, V gene, CDR3 protein. Size is stated for part of the rows, as once, few or many counts, or as a class when the clone is expanded.

J: TRBJ2-7; size: -; V: TRBV27; CDR3: CASSSSSYEQYF
J: TRBJ1-4; size: -; V: TRBV28; CDR3: CASSSPTDRAGEKLFF
J: TRBJ1-5; size: -; V: TRBV6-5; CDR3: CASSYTARGGNQPQHF
J: TRBJ1-1; size: -; V: TRBV24-1; CDR3: CATSAPGDRGDTEAFF
J: TRBJ2-5; size: -; V: TRBV3-1/TRBV3-2; CDR3: CASSQRLETQYF
J: TRBJ2-5; size: -; V: TRBV24-1; CDR3: CATSDSTSSGRAWETQYF
J: TRBJ2-1; size: -; V: TRBV3-1/TRBV3-2; CDR3: CASSLGLAGDNEQFF
J: TRBJ1-4; size: -; V: TRBV6-5; CDR3: CASSPGNEKLFF
J: TRBJ1-5; size: -; V: TRBV5-1; CDR3: CASRQNTNQPQHF
J: TRBJ2-3; size: -; V: TRBV7-3; CDR3: CASSPLAGGTDTQYF
J: TRBJ1-5; size: -; V: TRBV27; CDR3: CASSLGQGLTQPQHF
J: TRBJ1-2; size: -; V: TRBV5-1; CDR3: CASSSLPENYGYTF
J: TRBJ2-7; size: -; V: TRBV28; CDR3: CASSPGGTGNYEQYF
J: TRBJ1-3; size: once; V: TRBV7-9; CDR3: CASSLRTGGNTIYF
J: TRBJ2-3; size: -; V: TRBV4-1; CDR3: CASSQDGHVADTQYF
J: TRBJ2-1; size: few; V: TRBV11-1; CDR3: CASSQREGLNEQFF
J: TRBJ2-6; size: once; V: TRBV7-9; CDR3: CASSNVPGLAGLSGANVLTF
J: TRBJ1-2; size: -; V: TRBV18; CDR3: CASSPPTTYGYTF
J: TRBJ2-3; size: -; V: TRBV19; CDR3: CASSTGLARADTQYF
J: TRBJ2-5; size: -; V: TRBV10-2; CDR3: CASRGLAGRETQYF
J: TRBJ2-7; size: once; V: TRBV27; CDR3: CASSRVAGGPFEQYF
J: TRBJ2-6; size: -; V: TRBV27; CDR3: CASSFRSGANVLTF
J: TRBJ2-1; size: -; V: TRBV6-4; CDR3: CASRPRGSGRSNEQFF
J: TRBJ2-3; size: -; V: TRBV5-1; CDR3: CASSPSGGVTDTQYF
J: TRBJ2-7; size: -; V: TRBV5-1; CDR3: CASSIRERYEQYF
J: TRBJ2-3; size: -; V: TRBV3-1/TRBV3-2; CDR3: CASSHESPKRGQYF
J: TRBJ1-2; size: once; V: TRBV14; CDR3: CASSQVEGSGYTF
J: TRBJ2-1; size: many; V: TRBV30; CDR3: CAWVNTPSYNEQFF
J: TRBJ1-1; size: few; V: TRBV11-3; CDR3: CASSPTRSNTEAFF
J: TRBJ1-3; size: -; V: TRBV5-1; CDR3: CASSPGQESSGNTIYF
J: TRBJ2-2; size: -; V: TRBV5-1; CDR3: CASSFPGRDTGELFF
J: TRBJ1-3; size: -; V: TRBV10-2; CDR3: CASRAGGAGGNTIYF
J: TRBJ1-4; size: -; V: TRBV30; CDR3: CAWSVAGEKLFF
J: TRBJ2-2; size: -; V: TRBV7-8; CDR3: CASSLTGHNTGELFF